The next 19 T cell receptor beta chains were all read from a single sample in a study of CD8+CD57+ T cells in acquired aplastic anemia. Previously, flow cytometry had revealed CD8+CD57+ cell expansion in the patients chosen for sequencing. Researchers used genomic DNA as the template to profile TCR beta VDJ and CDR3. MiXCR, run by TCRdb on the reads, gives a single entry per CDR3 protein. The sample lists hundreds of thousands of distinct CDR3 sequences, around 33% occurring once. Specimen: sorted CD4+, CD8+, or CD8+CD57+ T cells (not recorded which) from PBMCs. All receptors derive from a human donor with aplastic anemia.

V usage is TRBV7-8 and J usage is TRBJ2-2; the match to TRBD2 covers 9 bases. The length of the CDR3 is 15 residues. In germline, CDR1 is SGHVS, CDR2 FQNEAQ. V lost 6 bases and J lost 6; bases outside the gene matches: 8. The CDR3 spells CASRRREREAGELFF. The CDR3 coding sequence is TGTGCCAGCAGGCGTCGAGAGCGGGAGGCCGGGGAGCTGTTTTTT.

This chain joins TRBV29-1 and TRBJ1-1; 11 bases align to TRBD1. J was trimmed by 4 bases and V by 5 bases; bases with no gene match: 6. Looked up from germline, CDR1 is SQVTM and CDR2 is ANQGSEA. The CDR3 totals 14 residues. CDR3 coding DNA: TGCAGCGTTTTCGGACAGGGGGCTCGCACTGAAGCTTTCTTT. Amino acids: CSVFGQGARTEAFF.

Turning to this clonotype: Given a much more abundant clone one base away, this may be a read error. The CDR3 ends on some other residue instead of the conserved phenylalanine or tryptophan, so this is likely a read error. V is TRBV20-1 and J is TRBJ1-5; D remains ambiguous. This CDR3 has 12 amino acids. CDR1 is DFQATT, CDR2 SNEGSKA, per germline (reference sequence). Between the trimmed V and J ends, which lost 6 bases and 4 bases, there was a span of 10 bases. The CDR3 DNA is TGCAGTGCCCGATCTAGTAATCAGCCCCAGCATCTT. Protein product: CSARSSNQPQHL.

The chain uses TRBV7-3 and TRBJ2-4, with 7 bases fitting TRBD2. The CDR3 runs 15 residues. The V gene's germline CDR1 is SGHTA and CDR2 FQGTGA. Losses at the gene ends were 1 base for V and 5 bases for J; bases not matched to a gene: 5. Here the CDR3 DNA reads TGTGCCAGCAGCTTAATTAAGGCGGGGGAAAACATTCAGTACTTC. It encodes CASSLIKAGENIQYF.

The chain employs TRBV10-1 and TRBJ1-1; D perhaps matches TRBD1 (5 bases). The CDR3 has 13 residues. Trimming left V 2 bases short and J 7 bases short, with 11 bases between. CDR1 and CDR2 from the germline V gene are WNHNN and SYGVQD (reference sequence). The CDR3 coding sequence is TGCGCCAGCAGTGAGCAGGGTAGCTTTGAAGCTTTCTTT. Translating it yields CASSEQGSFEAFF.

A word on this clonotype: Being one base from a much bigger clone, this may be a read error. V gene TRBV20-1 combines with J gene TRBJ2-5, with D maybe TRBD2 (7 bases). This CDR3 is built from 13 residues. Looked up from germline, CDR1 is DFQATT and CDR2 is SNEGSKA (reference sequence). CDR3 sequence: CSAEGEGEETQCF. The CDR3 DNA reads TGCAGTGCTGAGGGGGAGGGGGAAGAGACCCAGTGCTTC.

This clonotype was recorded a few times. The chain combines TRBV14 with TRBJ2-5; D is unresolved. Looked up from germline, CDR1 is SGHDN and CDR2 is FVKESK. The CDR3 runs to 18 residues. Trimming took 2 bases from V and 7 from J, leaving 26 bases between them. The CDR3 loop reads CASSQTSYGTSFGSTQYF. The CDR3 nucleotides read TGTGCCAGCAGCCAAACAAGTTATGGCACGTCCTTTGGGTCGACCCAGTACTTC.

This clonotype was seen a few times. The chain has TRBV4-2 and TRBJ1-3, with a weak D call TRBD1 (5 bases). The ends were cut back, 0 bases at V and 0 bases at J, with 6 bases in the middle. The length of the CDR3 is 15 residues. CDR1 is LGHNA and CDR2 is YNFKEQ in the germline V gene. The DNA for the CDR3 is TGTGCCAGCAGCCAAGAGGGGGACTCTGGAAACACCATATATTTT. Translated: CASSQEGDSGNTIYF.

The chain is built from TRBV30 and TRBJ1-6; maybe TRBD1 (6 bases). From germline, CDR1 is GTSNPN and CDR2 SVGIG (reference sequence). The CDR3 loop spans 15 amino acids. The V and J ends lost 0 bases and 10 bases respectively, with 16 bases between them. CDR3 amino acids: CAWSVNLQGTSPLHF. Written as DNA, the CDR3 is TGTGCCTGGAGTGTAAATCTCCAGGGGACGTCACCCCTCCACTTT.

The genes are TRBV5-6 and TRBJ2-3, with D possibly matching TRBD2 (5 bases). The ends were cut back, 4 bases at V and 5 bases at J, with 17 bases in the middle. Per the germline V gene, CDR1 is SGHDT and CDR2 is YYEEEE. There are 15 residues in the CDR3. In nucleotides, the CDR3 is TGTGCCAGCAGCCGGGGTAGTCTAGCCCTAGATACGCAGTATTTT. Its protein is CASSRGSLALDTQYF.

This clonotype was detected ten times or more. The chain carries TRBV7-8 and TRBJ2-7; D could derive from TRBD1 or TRBD2 (5 bases each). CDR1 SGHVS and CDR2 FQNEAQ come from the germline V gene. This CDR3 region has 15 residues. V was shortened by 1 base and J by 6 bases, with 16 bases between the two germline ends. Here the CDR3 reads CASSLGGDERGEQYF. CDR3 nucleotides: TGTGCCAGCAGCTTAGGAGGGGACGAAAGGGGCGAGCAGTACTTC.

This clonotype was seen a few times. The chain recombines TRBV6-1 with TRBJ1-1; TRBD1 might be the D (6 bases). The CDR3 consists of 13 residues. Trimming removed 8 bases from V and 4 bases from J, with 14 bases in between. The germline CDR1 and CDR2 sequences are MNHNS and SASEGT. The chain's CDR3 is CASCREGGTEAFF. For the CDR3, the DNA is TGTGCCAGCTGCCGGGAAGGGGGCACTGAAGCTTTCTTT.

The V and J genes are TRBV30 and TRBJ1-2, with unresolved D. Germline loops: CDR1 GTSNPN, CDR2 SVGIG (reference sequence). The CDR3 extends over 13 amino acids. V gave up 0 bases and J gave up 7 bases, with 12 bases separating them. The CDR3 loop is CAWSVGGFGGYTF. CDR3 nucleotide sequence: TGTGCCTGGAGTGTTGGAGGATTCGGTGGCTACACCTTC.

The V call is TRBV9, the J call TRBJ1-3; D gene unclear. Germline CDR1 reads SGDLS; CDR2 reads YYNGEE. This CDR3 is 13 amino acids long. V was trimmed by 4 bases and J by 2 bases, leaving 7 bases between them. CDR3 bases: TGTGCCAGCAGCTCATCCGCTGGAAACACCATATATTTT. Its translation is CASSSSAGNTIYF.

This clonotype was detected once. This may stem from a read error, because a much larger clone lies one nucleotide away. The genes are TRBV19 and TRBJ1-2; D is undetermined. The CDR3 has 17 residues. Germline V gene sequence: CDR1 LNHDA, CDR2 SQIVND (reference sequence). The DNA of the CDR3 is TGTGCCAGTAGTGATCCAGGTGTGGGTTCACATTTGTATGGCTACGCCTTC. Encoded protein: CASSDPGVGSHLYGYAF.

This clonotype has more than one count but fewer than ten. This chain joins TRBV19 and TRBJ2-1; 9 bases line up with TRBD1. The CDR3 has 19 residues. With V trimmed by 1 base and J by 5 bases, 15 bases remained unmatched. CDR1 LNHDA and CDR2 SQIVND come from the germline V gene (reference sequence). CDR3 protein: CASSIGGQGLWILNNEQFF. The CDR3 bases are TGTGCCAGTAGTATAGGGGGACAGGGATTGTGGATTTTAAACAATGAGCAGTTCTTC.

J is TRBJ1-2 and V is TRBV24-1, with 7 nucleotides matching TRBD1. Losses at the gene ends were 1 base for V and 7 bases for J; bases not matched to a gene: 2. The CDR3 consists of 13 residues. Germline CDR1 is KGHDR and CDR2 is SFDVKD. The CDR3 here is CATSDLGTAGYTF. The DNA of the CDR3 is TGTGCCACCAGTGATTTAGGGACAGCTGGCTACACCTTC.

This clonotype showed up just a few times. This rearrangement joins TRBV6-5 to TRBJ2-7, with 8 positions matching TRBD1. The CDR3 is made up of 14 amino acids. Trimming at V came to 4 bases and at J to 7 bases, leaving 9 bases not matched to a gene. Germline V gene lookup returns CDR1 MNHEY and CDR2 SVGAGI. The CDR3 reads CASSSGQGPGEQYF. In DNA form, the CDR3 reads TGTGCCAGCAGTTCAGGACAGGGTCCTGGGGAGCAGTACTTC.

This clonotype was picked up a small number of times. V usage is TRBV20-1 and J usage is TRBJ1-5; no reliable D call. Trimming removed 2 bases at V and 1 base at J, with 12 bases between. This CDR3 comprises 15 residues. From germline, CDR1 is DFQATT and CDR2 SNEGSKA (reference sequence). The CDR3 nucleotides read TGCAGTGCTAGACCCCCCCCACAGAGCAATCAGCCCCAGCATTTT. It specifies CSARPPPQSNQPQHF.